These 27 T cell receptor beta chains share one sample of origin, sequenced in a study of graft-versus-host responses after intestinal transplantation. Their cognate antigens are unknown. Sequencing was performed with immunoSEQ multiplex PCR; in TCRdb, only in-frame clones are kept and a portion is missing. The data contain about 89,000 clones, roughly 92% of them singletons. The sample consisted of unstimulated CD4+ T cells sorted from spleen or lymph node cells, taken before intestinal transplant. The receptors stem from a human donor who received an intestinal transplant.

The J gene is TRBJ2-7, the V gene TRBV6-5; 10 bases line up with TRBD2. J was trimmed by 5 bases and V by 5 bases; bases with no gene match: 6. Germline-derived CDR1 and CDR2 are MNHEY and SVGAGI. This CDR3 comprises 14 residues. CDR3 coding DNA: TGTGCCAGCAGTAGGGGACTAGCGAGCGACGAGCAGTACTTC. Protein product: CASSRGLASDEQYF.

The chain recombines TRBV27 with TRBJ1-6; 8 nucleotides align to TRBD1. The CDR3 is 13 amino acids. Germline V CDR1 and CDR2: MNHEY, SMNVEV (reference sequence). J lost 8 bases, V lost 8 bases, and 5 bases had no gene match. CDR3 in DNA: TGTGCCAGCCAGGGGGCAGGGTATTCACCCCTCCACTTT. This sequence encodes CASQGAGYSPLHF.

Only a few counts were recorded for this clone. The V and J genes are TRBV10-1 and TRBJ2-7; D unclear. The CDR3 spans 14 residues. The V gene lost 3 bases and the J gene lost 1 base, with 10 bases spanning the gap. Germline CDR1 and CDR2: WNHNN and SYGVQD (reference sequence). CDR3 sequence reads: CASSETYGSYEQYF. The CDR3, as DNA: TGCGCCAGCAGTGAAACTTACGGATCCTACGAGCAGTACTTC.

The V and J genes are TRBV14 and TRBJ2-5; the match to TRBD2 covers 7 bases. CDR3 length: 15 residues. Losses at the gene ends were 4 bases for V and 5 bases for J; bases not matched to a gene: 10. Germline CDR1 and CDR2: SGHDN and FVKESK. CDR3 bases: TGTGCCAGCAGCCCCATTACGGCGGGAGCGGAGACCCAGTACTTC. Encoded protein: CASSPITAGAETQYF.

As regards this clone: Other nucleotide sequences in the sample specify the same CDR3. The chain uses TRBV11-2 and TRBJ1-2; TRBD1 matches at 9 bases. V was pared by 1 base and J by 4 bases, with 7 bases of the junction left unmatched. The CDR3 totals 16 residues. Looked up from germline, CDR1 is SGHAT and CDR2 is FQNNGV. This chain's CDR3 is CASSLGQGGGGYGYTF. CDR3 in DNA: TGTGCCAGCAGCTTAGGACAGGGGGGAGGGGGCTATGGCTACACCTTC.

The chain couples TRBV21-1 to TRBJ1-2; the DNA was not used to check the table's D call, TRBD1. TRBV21-1 is an annotated pseudogene. The CDR3 spans 18 residues. The CDR3 DNA is TGTGCCAGCAGCAAAGTGCAAGGGGAACGGTTTGGTAACTATGGCTACACCTTC. It specifies CASSKVQGERFGNYGYTF.

The chain has TRBV11-3 and TRBJ2-3; TRBD1 matches 9 bases. The CDR3 runs to 15 residues. Germline CDR1 is SGHNT and CDR2 is YENEEA. Germline trimming cut 3 bases from V and 1 base from J; bases unmatched to any gene: 2. The CDR3 nucleotides read TGTGCCAGCAGCTTGGGACAGGGAGGCACAGATACGCAGTATTTT. Translated: CASSLGQGGTDTQYF.

The chain is built from TRBV7-7 and TRBJ2-5; maybe TRBD1 (6 bases). Trimming cost V 5 bases and J 5 bases, with 15 bases left between them. CDR1 and CDR2 from the germline V gene are SSHAT and FNYEAQ (reference sequence). The CDR3 has 14 residues. The CDR3 spells CASSNSRGAETQYF. The CDR3 nucleotides are TGTGCCAGCAGCAATTCCAGGGGAGCCGAGACCCAGTACTTC.

This clone has just one count. The chain uses TRBV27 and TRBJ2-7; 7 bases match TRBD2. Germline values: CDR1 MNHEY, CDR2 SMNVEV (reference sequence). J was trimmed by 1 base and V by 4 bases; bases with no gene match: 4. The CDR3 has 14 residues. This CDR3 is CASSSRGGSYEQYF. The CDR3 DNA sequence: TGTGCCAGCAGTTCCCGGGGAGGGTCCTACGAGCAGTACTTC.

The gene calls are TRBV5-6 and TRBJ2-7; 7 nucleotides match TRBD1. J lost 3 bases, V lost 4 bases, and 10 bases had no gene match. The V gene's germline CDR1 is SGHDT and CDR2 YYEEEE. CDR3 length equals 15 residues. The CDR3 loop reads CASSPQTGPFYEQYF. The CDR3 DNA reads TGTGCCAGCAGCCCCCAGACAGGGCCTTTCTACGAGCAGTACTTC.

The V gene is TRBV9, the J gene TRBJ2-2; 12 positions match TRBD2. From germline, CDR1 is SGDLS and CDR2 YYNGEE. The CDR3 runs 14 residues. Trimming at V came to 5 bases and at J to 7 bases, leaving 3 bases not matched to a gene. The CDR3, as DNA: TGTGCCAGCAGGACTAGCGGGAGAGGCGGGGAGCTGTTTTTT. Translated, it gives CASRTSGRGGELFF.

The chain couples TRBV6-6 to TRBJ2-7; 10 nucleotides line up with TRBD1. After removal of 2 bases from V and 4 bases from J, the junction contained 5 bases not matched to a gene. CDR1 is MNHNY and CDR2 is SVGAGI in the germline V gene (reference sequence). The length of the CDR3 is 15 residues. The CDR3 region has the DNA TGTGCCAGCAGTTACCGGGACAGGGGAACATACGAGCAGTACTTC. It is translated as CASSYRDRGTYEQYF.

The rearrangement links TRBV9 to TRBJ2-7; TRBD2 matches at 15 bases. Germline values: CDR1 SGDLS, CDR2 YYNGEE. There are 18 residues in the CDR3. The junction had 8 bases not matched to a gene; V was cut back by 3 bases and J by 1 base. The CDR3 loop reads CASSETGTSGRTSYEQYF. The CDR3 DNA is TGTGCCAGCAGCGAAACGGGGACTAGCGGGAGGACATCCTACGAGCAGTACTTC.

The J gene is TRBJ1-1, the V gene TRBV11-2; D gene unclear. Germline V gene data show CDR1 as SGHAT and CDR2 as FQNNGV. V was cut by 0 bases and J by 2 bases, with 10 bases left in between. The CDR3 is made up of 15 amino acids. DNA of the CDR3: TGTGCCAGCAGCTTAGAAATACAGAGTAACACTGAAGCTTTCTTT. Translated: CASSLEIQSNTEAFF.

The sample holds one count of this clone. This chain connects TRBV27 to TRBJ1-2, with 7 bases aligning to TRBD1. Losses at the gene ends were 5 bases for V and 2 bases for J; bases not matched to a gene: 5. This CDR3 is 14 amino acids long. The germline V gene has CDR1 MNHEY and CDR2 SMNVEV (reference sequence). The CDR3 here is CASSRTDRNYGYTF. The DNA of the CDR3 is TGTGCCAGCAGTAGAACGGACAGGAACTATGGCTACACCTTC.

V gene TRBV19 combines with J gene TRBJ2-2; no definite D call. V gave up 8 bases and J gave up 1 base, with 11 bases separating them. This CDR3 region has 14 residues. Germline CDR1 reads LNHDA; CDR2 reads SQIVND (reference sequence). The CDR3, as DNA: TGTGCCAGTCGGCGGCGAGAGAACACCGGGGAGCTGTTTTTT. Its protein product is CASRRRENTGELFF.

The chain uses TRBV29-1 and TRBJ1-1, with a tentative D call TRBD1 (5 bases). Germline V gene lookup returns CDR1 SQVTM and CDR2 ANQGSEA. V lost 5 bases and J 1 base, leaving 14 bases between the germline ends. This CDR3 region has 14 residues. In DNA form, the CDR3 reads TGCAGCGTTCTGACCCAGGACACGAACACTGAAGCTTTCTTT. Its translation: CSVLTQDTNTEAFF.

The chain combines TRBV7-2 with TRBJ1-1; D is ambiguous. CDR1 SGHTA and CDR2 FQGNSA come from the germline V gene. With 1 base removed from V and 1 base from J, the gap between germline ends came to 10 bases. There are 15 residues in the CDR3. The CDR3 here is CASSLEYPENTEAFF. CDR3 DNA sequence: TGTGCCAGCAGCTTAGAATACCCAGAGAACACTGAAGCTTTCTTT.

The rearrangement joins TRBV29-1 to TRBJ1-2; 7 bases match TRBD1. Germline V gene lookup returns CDR1 SQVTM and CDR2 ANQGSEA. Losses at the gene ends were 3 bases for V and 5 bases for J; bases not matched to a gene: 6. This CDR3 is built from 13 residues. The CDR3 protein is CSVDGTETYGYTF. The CDR3 bases are TGCAGCGTTGACGGGACAGAAACATATGGCTACACCTTC.

The rearrangement uses TRBV7-3 and TRBJ2-2; D ambiguous. Per germline, CDR1 SGHTA and CDR2 FQGTGA. This CDR3 comprises 18 residues. V lost 1 base to trimming and J lost 2 bases, with 17 bases between them. CDR3: CASSLKTRAYPNTGELFF. CDR3 nucleotide sequence: TGTGCCAGCAGCTTAAAGACCCGGGCCTATCCTAACACCGGGGAGCTGTTTTTT.

This sequence joins TRBV19 and TRBJ1-5; possible D gene TRBD1, 6 bases. Trimming pared 4 bases from V and 0 bases from J, leaving 16 bases between. The CDR3 has 17 residues. The germline gives CDR1 LNHDA, CDR2 SQIVND (reference sequence). For the CDR3, the DNA is TGTGCCAGTAGTAAAAAGGACAGACAGTATAGCAATCAGCCCCAGCATTTT. It yields the protein CASSKKDRQYSNQPQHF. Filled out from reference TRBV19 and TRBJ1-5, the complete variable domain reads DGGITQSPKYLFRKEGQNVTLSCEQNLNHDAMYWYRQDPGQGLRLIYYSQIVNDFQKGDIAEGYSVSREKKESFPLTVTSAQKNPTAFYLCASSKKDRQYSNQPQHFGDGTRLSIL.

The chain has TRBV6-5 and TRBJ1-3, with D possibly matching TRBD1 (6 bases). The CDR3 runs 15 residues. V lost 6 bases, J lost 4 bases, and 16 bases lay in between. In germline, CDR1 is MNHEY, CDR2 SVGAGI. CDR3 nucleotides: TGTGCCAGCAGCCCTCCCCGGGGGCAAGGAAACACCATATATTTT. As protein: CASSPPRGQGNTIYF.

This clone showed up just once. This chain uses TRBV10-1 with TRBJ2-1, with TRBD1 identical over 7 bases. The CDR3 consists of 15 residues. V was pared by 0 bases and J by 2 bases, with 1 base of the junction left unmatched. Germline V CDR1 and CDR2: WNHNN, SYGVQD (reference sequence). CDR3 in DNA: TGCGCCAGCAGTGAGTCCCAGGGGGCCTACAATGAGCAGTTCTTC. The encoded protein is CASSESQGAYNEQFF.

This rearrangement joins TRBV20-1 to TRBJ2-3; no reliable D call. Germline loops: CDR1 DFQATT, CDR2 SNEGSKA (reference sequence). V gave up 5 bases and J gave up 7 bases, with 10 bases separating them. CDR3 length: 11 amino acids. The CDR3 DNA sequence: TGCAGTGCTTCCCCCGAGTATACGCAGTATTTT. As protein: CSASPEYTQYF.

V usage is TRBV10-3 and J usage is TRBJ2-1; 12 bases fit TRBD2. Germline CDR1 ENHRY, CDR2 SYGVKD. CDR3 length: 17 amino acids. V shed 3 bases and J 7 bases; nucleotides not matched to a gene: 10. The CDR3 loop reads CAISESQTSGSLNEQFF. CDR3 DNA sequence: TGTGCCATCAGTGAATCACAGACTAGCGGGAGTTTAAATGAGCAGTTCTTC.

The chain links TRBV5-1 to TRBJ2-1, with 7 positions matching TRBD2. The CDR3 totals 16 residues. With 3 bases clipped from V and 2 bases from J, the junction kept 8 bases outside the gene matches. Germline CDR1 and CDR2: SGHRS and YFSETQ. The CDR3 loop is CASSSGFSGPYNEQFF. CDR3 bases: TGCGCCAGCAGCTCGGGTTTTAGCGGGCCCTACAATGAGCAGTTCTTC.

V and J are TRBV28 and TRBJ2-7; TRBD2 matches 11 bases. V gave up 8 bases and J gave up 2 bases; unmatched junction bases: 5. The CDR3 has 14 amino acids. Germline CDR1 and CDR2: MDHEN and SYDVKM. The CDR3 spells CASGSGRAPYEQYF. The CDR3 DNA sequence: TGTGCCAGCGGTAGCGGGAGGGCACCCTACGAGCAGTACTTC.